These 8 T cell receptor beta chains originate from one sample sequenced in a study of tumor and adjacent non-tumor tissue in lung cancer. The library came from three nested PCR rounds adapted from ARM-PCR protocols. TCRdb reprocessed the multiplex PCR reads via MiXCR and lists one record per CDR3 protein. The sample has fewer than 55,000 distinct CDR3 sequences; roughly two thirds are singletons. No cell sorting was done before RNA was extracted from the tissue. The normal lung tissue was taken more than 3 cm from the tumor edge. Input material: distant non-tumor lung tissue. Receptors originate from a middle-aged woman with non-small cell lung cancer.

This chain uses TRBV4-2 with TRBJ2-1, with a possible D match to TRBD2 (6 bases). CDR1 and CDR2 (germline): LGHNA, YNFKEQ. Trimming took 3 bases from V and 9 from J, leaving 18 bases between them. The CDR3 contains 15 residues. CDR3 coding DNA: TGTGCCAGCAGCCACGACCCGACTAGTTGCAGTGAGCAGTTCTTC. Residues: CASSHDPTSCSEQFF.

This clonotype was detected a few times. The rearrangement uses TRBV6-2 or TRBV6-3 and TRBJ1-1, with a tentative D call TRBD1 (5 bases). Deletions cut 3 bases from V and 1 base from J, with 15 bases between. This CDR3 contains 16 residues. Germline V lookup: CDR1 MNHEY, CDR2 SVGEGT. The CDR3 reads CASSYSTTETNTEAFF. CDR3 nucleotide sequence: TGTGCCAGCAGTTATTCAACGACAGAAACGAACACTGAAGCTTTCTTT.

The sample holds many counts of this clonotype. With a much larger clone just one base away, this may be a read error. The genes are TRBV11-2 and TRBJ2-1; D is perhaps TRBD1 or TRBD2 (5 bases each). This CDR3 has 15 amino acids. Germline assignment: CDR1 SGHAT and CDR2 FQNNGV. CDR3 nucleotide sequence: TGTGCCAGCAGCTTGAGGGGTTTGAACTACAATGGGCAGTTCTTC. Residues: CASSLRGLNYNGQFF.

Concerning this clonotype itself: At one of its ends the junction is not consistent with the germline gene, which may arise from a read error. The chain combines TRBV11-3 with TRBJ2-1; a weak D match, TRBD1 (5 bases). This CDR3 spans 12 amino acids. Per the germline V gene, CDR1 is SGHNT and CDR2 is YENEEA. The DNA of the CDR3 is TGTGCCAACAGCTTAAAGGGGAATGAGCTGTTCTTC. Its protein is CANSLKGNELFF.

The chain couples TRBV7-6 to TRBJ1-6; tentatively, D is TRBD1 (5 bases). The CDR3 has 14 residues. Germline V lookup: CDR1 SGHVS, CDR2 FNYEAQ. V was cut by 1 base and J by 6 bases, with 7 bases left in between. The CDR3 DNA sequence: TGTGCCAGCAGCTTAGGGGGGAGTAATTCACCCCTCCACTTT. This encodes CASSLGGSNSPLHF.

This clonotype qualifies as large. Here the CDR3 DNA reads TGCGCCAGCAGCCCGTCGGTTAGGGGAGTTACTGAAGCTTTCTTT. Amino acids: CASSPSVRGVTEAFF. V usage is TRBV4-1 and J usage is TRBJ1-1; D may be TRBD1 (5 bases). Trimming left V 4 bases short and J 5 bases short, with 17 bases between. This CDR3 is 15 amino acids long. CDR1 is MGHRA, CDR2 YSYEKL, per germline.

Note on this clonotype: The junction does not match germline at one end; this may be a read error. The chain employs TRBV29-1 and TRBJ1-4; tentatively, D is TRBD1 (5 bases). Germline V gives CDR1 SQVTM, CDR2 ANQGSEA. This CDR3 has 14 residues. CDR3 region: CSVEDTGDGEKLFF. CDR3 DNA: TGCAGCGTGGAAGACACAGGAGACGGTGAAAAACTGTTTTTT. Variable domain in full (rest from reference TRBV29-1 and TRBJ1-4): SAVISQKPSRDICQRGTSLTIQCQVDSQVTMMFWYRQQPGQSLTLIATANQGSEATYESGFVIDKFPISRPNLTFSTLTVSNMSPEDSSIYLCSVEDTGDGEKLFFGSGTQLSVL.

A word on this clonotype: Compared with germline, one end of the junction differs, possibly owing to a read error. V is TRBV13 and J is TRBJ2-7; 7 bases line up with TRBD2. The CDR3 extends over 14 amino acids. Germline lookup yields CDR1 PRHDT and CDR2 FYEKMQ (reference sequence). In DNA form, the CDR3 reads TGTGCCAGCAAGTCGGGAGGACCCCCGAGCGAGCCGTACTTC. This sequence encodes CASKSGGPPSEPYF. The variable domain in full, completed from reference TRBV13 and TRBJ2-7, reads AAGVIQSPRHLIKEKRETATLKCYPIPRHDTVYWYQQGPGQDPQFLISFYEKMQSDKGSIPDRFSAQQFSDYHSELNMSSLELGDSALYFCASKSGGPPSEPYFGPGTRLTVT.